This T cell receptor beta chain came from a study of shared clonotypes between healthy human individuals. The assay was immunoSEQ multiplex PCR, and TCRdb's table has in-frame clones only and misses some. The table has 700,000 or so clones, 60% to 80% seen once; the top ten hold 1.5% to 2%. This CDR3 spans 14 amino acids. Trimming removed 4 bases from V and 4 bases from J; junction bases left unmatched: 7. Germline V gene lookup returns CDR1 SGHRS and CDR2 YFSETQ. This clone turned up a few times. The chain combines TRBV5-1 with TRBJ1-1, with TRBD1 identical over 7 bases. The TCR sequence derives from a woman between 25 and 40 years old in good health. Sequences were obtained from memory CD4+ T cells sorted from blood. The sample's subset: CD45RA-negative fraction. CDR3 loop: CASSLGQPFTEAFF. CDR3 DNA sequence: TGCGCCAGCAGCCTGGGACAGCCGTTCACTGAAGCTTTCTTT.